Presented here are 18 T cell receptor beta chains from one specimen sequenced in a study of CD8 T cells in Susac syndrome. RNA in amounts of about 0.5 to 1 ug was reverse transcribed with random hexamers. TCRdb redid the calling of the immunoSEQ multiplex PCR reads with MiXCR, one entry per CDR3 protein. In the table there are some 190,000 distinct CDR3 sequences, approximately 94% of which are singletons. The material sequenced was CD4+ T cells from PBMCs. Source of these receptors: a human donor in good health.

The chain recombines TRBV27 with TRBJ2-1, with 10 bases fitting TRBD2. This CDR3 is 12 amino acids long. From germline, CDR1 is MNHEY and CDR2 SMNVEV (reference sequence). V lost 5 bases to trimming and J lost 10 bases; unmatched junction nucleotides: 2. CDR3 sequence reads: CASSTSGVEQFF. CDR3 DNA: TGTGCCAGCAGTACTAGCGGGGTGGAGCAGTTCTTC.

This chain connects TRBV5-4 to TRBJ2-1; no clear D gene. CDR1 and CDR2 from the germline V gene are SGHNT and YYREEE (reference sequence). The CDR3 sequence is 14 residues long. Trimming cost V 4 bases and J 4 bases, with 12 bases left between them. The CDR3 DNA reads TGTGCCAGCAGCCCGCCCCAGTTATACAATGAGCAGTTCTTC. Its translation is CASSPPQLYNEQFF.

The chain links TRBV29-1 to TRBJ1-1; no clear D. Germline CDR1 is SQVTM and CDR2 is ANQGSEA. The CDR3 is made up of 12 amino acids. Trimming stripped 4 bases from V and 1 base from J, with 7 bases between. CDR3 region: CSVAQRNTEAFF. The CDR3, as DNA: TGCAGCGTTGCCCAAAGGAACACTGAAGCTTTCTTT.

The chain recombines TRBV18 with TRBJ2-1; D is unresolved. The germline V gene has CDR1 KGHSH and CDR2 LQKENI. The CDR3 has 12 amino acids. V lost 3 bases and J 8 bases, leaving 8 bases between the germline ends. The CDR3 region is CASSPKGDEQFF. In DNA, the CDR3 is TGTGCCAGCTCACCTAAGGGCGATGAGCAGTTCTTC.

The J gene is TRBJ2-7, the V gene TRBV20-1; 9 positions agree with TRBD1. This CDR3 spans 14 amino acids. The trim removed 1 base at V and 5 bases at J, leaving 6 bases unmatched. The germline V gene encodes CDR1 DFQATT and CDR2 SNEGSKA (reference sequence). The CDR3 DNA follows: TGCAGTGCTAGAGGGGGACAGGGAGGGGACGAGCAGTACTTC. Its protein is CSARGGQGGDEQYF.

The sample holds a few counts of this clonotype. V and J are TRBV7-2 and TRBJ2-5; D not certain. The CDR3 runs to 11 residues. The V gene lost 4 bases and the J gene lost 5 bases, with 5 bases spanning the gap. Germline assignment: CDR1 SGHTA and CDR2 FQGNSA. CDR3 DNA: TGTGCCAGCAGCTCCATGGAGACCCAGTACTTC. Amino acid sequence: CASSSMETQYF.

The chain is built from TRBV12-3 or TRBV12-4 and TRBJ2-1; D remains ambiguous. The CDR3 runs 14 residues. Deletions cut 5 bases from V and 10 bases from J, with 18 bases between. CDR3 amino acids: CASSPWVSSPEQFF. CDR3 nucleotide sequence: TGTGCCAGCAGTCCTTGGGTAAGTAGTCCGGAGCAGTTCTTC.

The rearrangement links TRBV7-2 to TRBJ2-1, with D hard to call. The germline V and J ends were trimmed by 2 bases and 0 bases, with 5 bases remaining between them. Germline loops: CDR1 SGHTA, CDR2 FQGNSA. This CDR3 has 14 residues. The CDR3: CASSLRNSYNEQFF. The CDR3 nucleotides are TGTGCCAGCAGCTTAAGGAACTCCTACAATGAGCAGTTCTTC.

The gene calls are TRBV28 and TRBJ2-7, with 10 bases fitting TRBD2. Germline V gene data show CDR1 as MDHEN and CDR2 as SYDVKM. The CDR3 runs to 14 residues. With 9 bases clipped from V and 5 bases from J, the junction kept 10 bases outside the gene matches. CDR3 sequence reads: CASSGTSVVHEQYF. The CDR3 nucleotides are TGTGCCAGTAGCGGGACTAGCGTAGTCCACGAGCAGTACTTC.

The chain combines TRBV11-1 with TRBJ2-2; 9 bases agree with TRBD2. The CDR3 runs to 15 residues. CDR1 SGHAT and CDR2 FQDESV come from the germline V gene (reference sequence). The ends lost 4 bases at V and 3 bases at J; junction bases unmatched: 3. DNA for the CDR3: TGTGCCAGCAGCTCTAGCGGGACCTACACCGGGGAGCTGTTTTTT. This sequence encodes CASSSSGTYTGELFF.

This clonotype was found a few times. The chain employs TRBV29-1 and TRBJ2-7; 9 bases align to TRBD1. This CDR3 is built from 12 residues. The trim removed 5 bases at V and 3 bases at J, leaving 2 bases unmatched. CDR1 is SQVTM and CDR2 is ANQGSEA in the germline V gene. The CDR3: CSVRTGDYEQYF. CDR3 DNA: TGCAGCGTTAGGACAGGGGACTACGAGCAGTACTTC.

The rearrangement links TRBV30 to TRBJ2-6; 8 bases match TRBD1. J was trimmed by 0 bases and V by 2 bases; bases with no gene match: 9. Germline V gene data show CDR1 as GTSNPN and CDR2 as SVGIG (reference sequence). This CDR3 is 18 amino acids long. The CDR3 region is CAWSPSLTGGSGANVLTF. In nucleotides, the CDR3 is TGTGCCTGGAGTCCATCTTTAACAGGGGGCTCTGGGGCCAACGTCCTGACTTTC.

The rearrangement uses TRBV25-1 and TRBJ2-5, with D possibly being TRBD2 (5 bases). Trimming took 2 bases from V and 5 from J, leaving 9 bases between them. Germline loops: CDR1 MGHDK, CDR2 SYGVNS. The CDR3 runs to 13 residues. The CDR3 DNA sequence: TGTGCCAGCAGTGAACCGGGGAGCGAGACCCAGTACTTC. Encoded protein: CASSEPGSETQYF.

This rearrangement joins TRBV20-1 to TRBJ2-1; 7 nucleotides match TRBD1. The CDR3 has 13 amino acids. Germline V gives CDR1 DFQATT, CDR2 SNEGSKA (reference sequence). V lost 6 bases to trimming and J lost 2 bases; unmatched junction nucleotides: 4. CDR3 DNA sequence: TGCAGTGCGGGGACAGATACCTACAATGAGCAGTTCTTC. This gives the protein CSAGTDTYNEQFF.

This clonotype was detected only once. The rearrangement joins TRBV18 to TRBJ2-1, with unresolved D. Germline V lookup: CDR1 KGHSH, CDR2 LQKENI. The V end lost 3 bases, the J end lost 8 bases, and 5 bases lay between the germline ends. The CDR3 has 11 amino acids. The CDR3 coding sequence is TGTGCCAGCTCACCCTCCTATGAGCAGTTCTTC. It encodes CASSPSYEQFF.

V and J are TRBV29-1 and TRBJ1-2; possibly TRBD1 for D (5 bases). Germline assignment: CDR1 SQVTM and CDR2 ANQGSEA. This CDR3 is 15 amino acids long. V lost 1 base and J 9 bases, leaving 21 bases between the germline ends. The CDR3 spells CSVEGEGGRGRSYTF. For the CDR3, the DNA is TGCAGCGTTGAAGGCGAGGGTGGTAGGGGAAGGAGCTACACCTTC.

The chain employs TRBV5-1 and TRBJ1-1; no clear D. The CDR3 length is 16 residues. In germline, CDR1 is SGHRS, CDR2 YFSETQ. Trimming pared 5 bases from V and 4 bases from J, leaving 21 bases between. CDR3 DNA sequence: TGCGCCAGCAGTTCGAGTCCCGCAGGACCGTTCACTGAAGCTTTCTTT. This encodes CASSSSPAGPFTEAFF.

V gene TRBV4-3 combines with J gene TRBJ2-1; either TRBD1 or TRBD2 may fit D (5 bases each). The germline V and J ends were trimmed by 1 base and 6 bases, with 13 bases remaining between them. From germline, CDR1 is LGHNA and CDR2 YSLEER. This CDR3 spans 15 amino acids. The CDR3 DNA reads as TGCGCCAGCAGCCAAGCCTGGGACGGATTCAATGAGCAGTTCTTC. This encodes CASSQAWDGFNEQFF.